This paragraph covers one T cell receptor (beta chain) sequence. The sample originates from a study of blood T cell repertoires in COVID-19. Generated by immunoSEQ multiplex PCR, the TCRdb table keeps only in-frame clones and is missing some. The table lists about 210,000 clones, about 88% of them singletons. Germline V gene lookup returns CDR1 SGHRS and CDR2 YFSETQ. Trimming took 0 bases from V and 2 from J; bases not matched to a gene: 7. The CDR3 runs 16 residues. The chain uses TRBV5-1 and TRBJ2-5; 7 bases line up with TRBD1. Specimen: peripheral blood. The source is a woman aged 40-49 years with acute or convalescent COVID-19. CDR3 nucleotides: TGCGCCAGCAGCTTGGCCAGGGGGACAAGACAAGAGACCCAGTACTTC. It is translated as CASSLARGTRQETQYF.